This T cell receptor (beta chain) was documented in a study of shared clonotypes between healthy human individuals. Findings and limits, study-wide: The study generally estimated greater richness for naive than memory subsets.

Positive CCR7 selection of CD45RO-negative cells yielded the naive CD8 cells, and terminally differentiated effector memory CD45RA+ cells were excluded. For this clone: What it recognizes is unknown.

Assay used: immunoSEQ multiplex PCR; TCRdb lists only in-frame clones, some missing. Of some 2 million clones listed, about 95% are singletons. Looked up from germline, CDR1 is MNHNS and CDR2 is SASEGT. Trimming cost V 8 bases and J 2 bases; bases outside gene matches: 6. CDR3 size: 14 residues. The TCR originated in a man aged 18 to 35 in good health. The sequenced sample was naive CD8+ T cells sorted from blood. The chain has TRBV6-1 and TRBJ2-7, with TRBD2 matching over 10 bases. Here the CDR3 reads CASLQREGPYEQYF. The CDR3 nucleotides read TGTGCCAGCCTCCAGCGGGAGGGCCCCTACGAGCAGTACTTC.